This T cell receptor beta chain was retrieved from a study of T cell changes during pregnancy in multiple sclerosis. Method: immunoSEQ multiplex PCR; TCRdb's copy keeps in-frame clones and lacks some. Of 15,000 to 19,000 clones detected, about 83% appear once; the ten largest clones hold about a sixth. The trim removed 3 bases at V and 6 bases at J, leaving 7 bases unmatched. The CDR3 extends over 15 amino acids. Germline V gives CDR1 SGDLS, CDR2 YYNGEE. The clonotype comes from a female donor in good health, enrolled as a control in a pregnancy study. Material: CD8+ T cells from peripheral blood mononuclear cells, obtained after pregnancy. The chain joins TRBV9 to TRBJ2-7; TRBD1 matches at 12 bases. CDR3 in amino acids: CASSATGTGGGEQYF. CDR3 bases: TGTGCCAGCAGCGCTACCGGGACAGGGGGCGGCGAGCAGTACTTC.